The present T cell receptor (beta chain) was sequenced within a study of identical twins. Study results and limitations: There was more out-of-frame TCR alpha sharing in monozygotic twins than models estimated. Sharing of beta out-of-frame sequences by twins showed a weaker excess. Possibly, invariant MAIT and iNKT cells partly confounded zero-insertion analyses.

Template switching added a universal primer binding site, and final cDNA carried unique molecular identifiers. TCRdb passed the 5' RACE reads through MiXCR, listing each CDR3 protein once. The table includes around 370,000 distinct CDR3 sequences, roughly 10% detected once. The CDR3 spans 14 residues. CDR1 and CDR2 from the germline V gene are SGHKS and YYEKEE (reference sequence). Trimming pared 1 base from V and 1 base from J, leaving 7 bases between. A remark on this clonotype: Its antigen remains unidentified.

The source is a woman aged 45-60 years in good health. The chain uses TRBV5-5 and TRBJ2-3, with D hard to call. The sample comprised naive T cells sorted from blood. The CDR3 bases are TGTGCCAGCAGCTTGAGTACGGGCACAGATACGCAGTATTTT. It encodes CASSLSTGTDTQYF.